This passage covers 4 T cell receptor beta chains from one sample sequenced in a study of CD8 T cells in Susac syndrome. Random hexamers were used to reverse transcribe the RNA input (roughly 0.5 to 1 ug). One entry per CDR3 protein results from TCRdb running MiXCR on the immunoSEQ multiplex PCR reads. The profile covers approximately 22,000 distinct CDR3 sequences, with 90% to 95% appearing a single time and about 0.3% taken by the ten largest. The specimen sequenced was CD8+ T cells from PBMCs. Every receptor here comes from a human donor in good health.

The chain combines TRBV5-6 with TRBJ1-6; 9 bases match TRBD1. CDR3 size: 16 residues. The germline CDR1 and CDR2 sequences are SGHDT and YYEEEE. Unmatched junction bases numbered 5, after V lost 0 bases and J lost 7 bases. The DNA for the CDR3 is TGTGCCAGCAGCTTGGGTCCCGGGACAGGGAATTCACCCCTCCACTTT. This translates into CASSLGPGTGNSPLHF.

The CDR3 region has the DNA TGTGCCAGCAGTCCCGGGACAGCTAATTCACCCCTCCACTTT. Its translation is CASSPGTANSPLHF. The rearrangement links TRBV6-5 to TRBJ1-6; TRBD1 matches at 7 bases. V was pared by 5 bases and J by 6 bases, with 4 bases of the junction left unmatched. The CDR3 runs 14 residues. Germline V CDR1 and CDR2: MNHEY, SVGAGI.

The V call is TRBV2, the J call TRBJ2-1; D might be TRBD2 (7 bases). Germline CDR1 reads SNHLY; CDR2 reads FYNNEI. This CDR3 has 17 residues. The V gene lost 10 bases and the J gene lost 2 bases, with 24 bases spanning the gap. CDR3 bases: TGTGCCATCGCCCTTGGGGGGCGGGGGTCCACCTACAATGAGCAGTTCTTC. Amino acids: CAIALGGRGSTYNEQFF.

The V and J genes are TRBV13 and TRBJ2-7; 10 bases align to TRBD1. V lost 11 bases and J lost 0; bases outside the gene matches: 4. This CDR3 region has 13 residues. Looked up from germline, CDR1 is PRHDT and CDR2 is FYEKMQ (reference sequence). The chain's CDR3 is CAAGQGSSYEQYF. DNA for the CDR3: TGTGCCGCGGGACAGGGGAGCTCCTACGAGCAGTACTTC.